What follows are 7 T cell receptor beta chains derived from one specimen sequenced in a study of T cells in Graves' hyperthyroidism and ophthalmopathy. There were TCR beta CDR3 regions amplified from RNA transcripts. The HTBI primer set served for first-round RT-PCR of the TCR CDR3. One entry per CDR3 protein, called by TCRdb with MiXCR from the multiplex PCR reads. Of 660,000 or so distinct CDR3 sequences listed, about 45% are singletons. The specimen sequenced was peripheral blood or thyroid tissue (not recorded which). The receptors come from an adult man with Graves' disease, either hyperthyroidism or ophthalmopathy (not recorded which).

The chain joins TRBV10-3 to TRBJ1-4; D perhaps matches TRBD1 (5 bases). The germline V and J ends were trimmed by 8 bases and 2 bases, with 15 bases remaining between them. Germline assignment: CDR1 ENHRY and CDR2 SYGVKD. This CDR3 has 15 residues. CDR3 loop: CAIGASGTTNEKLFF. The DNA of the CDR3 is TGTGCCATCGGTGCTTCGGGGACTACTAATGAAAAACTGTTTTTT.

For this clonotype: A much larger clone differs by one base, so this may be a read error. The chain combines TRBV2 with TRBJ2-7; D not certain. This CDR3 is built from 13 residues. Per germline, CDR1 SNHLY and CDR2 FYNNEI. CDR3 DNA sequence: TGTGCCGGCAGCTGGGATGCGGTGTACGAGCAGTACTTC. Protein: CAGSWDAVYEQYF.

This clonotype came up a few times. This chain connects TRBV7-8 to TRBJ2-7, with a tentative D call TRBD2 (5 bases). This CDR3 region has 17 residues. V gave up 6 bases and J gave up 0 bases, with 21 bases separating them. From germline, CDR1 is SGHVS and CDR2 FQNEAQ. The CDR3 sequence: CASSSYPDFPLSYEQYF. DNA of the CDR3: TGTGCCAGCAGTAGCTACCCGGACTTTCCCCTCTCCTACGAGCAGTACTTC. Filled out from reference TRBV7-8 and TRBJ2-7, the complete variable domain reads GAGVSQSPRYKVAKRGQDVALRCDPISGHVSLFWYQQALGQGPEFLTYFQNEAQLDKSGLPSDRFFAERPEGSVSTLKIQRTQQEDSAVYLCASSSYPDFPLSYEQYFGPGTRLTVT.

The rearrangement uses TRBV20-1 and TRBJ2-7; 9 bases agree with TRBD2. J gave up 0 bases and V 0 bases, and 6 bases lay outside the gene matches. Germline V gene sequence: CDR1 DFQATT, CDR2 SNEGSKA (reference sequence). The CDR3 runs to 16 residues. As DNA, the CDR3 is TGCAGTGCTAGAGATCGGCGGGAGGGGCCCTCCTACGAGCAGTACTTC. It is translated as CSARDRREGPSYEQYF.

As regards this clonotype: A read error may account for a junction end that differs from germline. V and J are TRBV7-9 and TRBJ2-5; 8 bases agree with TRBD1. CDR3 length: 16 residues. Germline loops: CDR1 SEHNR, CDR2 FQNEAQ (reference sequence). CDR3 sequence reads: CASSLLPTGGGETQYF. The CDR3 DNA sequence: TGCGCCAGCAGCCTCCTCCCTACAGGGGGTGGCGAGACCCAGTACTTC. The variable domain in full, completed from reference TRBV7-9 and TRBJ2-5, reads DTGVSQNPRHKITKRGQNVTFRCDPISEHNRLYWYRQTLGQGPEFLTYFQNEAQLEKSRLLSDRFSAERPKGSFSTLEIQRTEQGDSAMYLCASSLLPTGGGETQYFGPGTRLLVL.

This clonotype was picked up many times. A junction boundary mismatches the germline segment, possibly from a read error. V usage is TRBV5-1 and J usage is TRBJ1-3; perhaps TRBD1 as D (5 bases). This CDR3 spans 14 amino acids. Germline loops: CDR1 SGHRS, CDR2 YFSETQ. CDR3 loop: CASSLTGDGNTIYF. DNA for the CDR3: TGTGCCAGCAGCTTAACGGGGGATGGAAACACCATATATTTT.

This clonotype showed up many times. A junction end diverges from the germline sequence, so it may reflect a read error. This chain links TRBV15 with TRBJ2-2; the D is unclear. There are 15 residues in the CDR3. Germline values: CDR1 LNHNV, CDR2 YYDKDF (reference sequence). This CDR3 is CATSGERTNTGELFF. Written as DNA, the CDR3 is TGTGCCACCAGCGGAGAGAGAACGAACACCGGGGAGCTGTTTTTT.